This T cell receptor beta chain was retrieved from a study of cytomegalovirus exposure and HLA in healthy donors. Each donor was nominally healthy when sampled (though unrecorded immune exposures were likely). This PCR relied on a set of 60 Vbeta primers and 13 Jbeta primers. Libraries were prepared by immunoSEQ multiplex PCR; TCRdb keeps only in-frame clonotypes and omits some of them. The data show some 120,000 clones, with around 80% seen just once and approximately 0.22% held by the top ten. About this clone: The antigen remains unidentified.

Findings and caveats of the study: Usually a TCR sequence was rare, but some public TCRs were found in many donors. Presence/absence analyses assumed roughly uniform sequencing depth across donors.

The specimen was PBMCs. The clonotype originates from a man aged 45-65 years in good health and CMV-seronegative.

CDR3 nucleotides: TGTGCCAGCGGAGCGGGACAGGATAATTCACCCCTCCACTTT. Protein: CASGAGQDNSPLHF. The genes are TRBV28 and TRBJ1-6; 8 bases are a match to TRBD1. The germline gives CDR1 MDHEN, CDR2 SYDVKM. V lost 8 bases, J lost 5 bases, and 5 bases stayed unmatched. This CDR3 region has 14 residues.